This T cell receptor (beta chain) was found in a study of blood T cells in healthy people across ages. PCR was performed a second time for 7 to 11 cycles using a sample-barcoded 5' primer and a J-beta primer mix. TCRdb re-analysed the 5' RACE reads in MiXCR, keeping a single row per CDR3 protein. The sample records around 1,600,000 distinct CDR3 sequences, approximately 43% being singletons. This clonotype appeared a single time. CDR3 length: 14 residues. The rearrangement links TRBV21-1 to TRBJ2-6; whether TRBD1, the table's D call, matches the DNA was not checked. TRBV21-1 is recorded as a pseudogene. The sequence was collected from a woman under 30 in good health. Sequencing was carried out using blood. The CDR3 DNA reads TGTGCCAGCAGCCATAGGACAGGGGCCAACGTCCTGACTTTC. Its translation: CASSHRTGANVLTF.